This entry features one T cell receptor (beta chain) sequence. The source of the sample is a study of shared clonotypes between healthy human individuals. The data were produced by immunoSEQ multiplex PCR, yet TCRdb's version contains in-frame clones alone and is incomplete. The top ten hold approximately 15% of the sample, which has about 100,000 clones, roughly 45% seen once. V shed 5 bases, J shed 2 bases, and the junction held 8 bases outside the gene matches. This CDR3 is 15 amino acids long. Germline CDR1 LNHNV, CDR2 YYDKDF (reference sequence). This chain links TRBV15 with TRBJ1-2, with 7 bases matching TRBD1. This TCR came from a woman in her forties in good health. Some clones in this sample may be carry-over from other donors' samples. Sequencing was carried out using PBMCs. The CDR3 region has the DNA TGTGCCACCAGCGGAAGGGACAGACTCAACTATGGCTACACCTTC. Translated: CATSGRDRLNYGYTF.